This section outlines one T cell receptor (beta chain) sequence together with its context. Its antigen is unknown. The data are from a study of shared clonotypes between healthy human individuals. Genomic DNA belonging to each subset was distributed in equal measure over several immunoSEQ plates. Data came from immunoSEQ multiplex PCR; TCRdb stores just in-frame clones and leaves some out. The data show about 1.5 million clones, roughly 98% seen once. Study-level results: All-four-donor shared clonotypes had higher generation probabilities than non-shared clonotypes did. Limitation of the genetic and exposure-history diversity represented came from the few donors.

Deletions cut 4 bases from V and 1 base from J, with 14 bases between. The CDR3 covers 15 residues. From germline, CDR1 is SGHRS and CDR2 YFSETQ. The receptor was derived from a man aged 25 to 40 in good health. The sequenced sample was naive CD4+ T cells sorted from blood. Subset in this sample: CD45RA+ positively selected. The chain uses TRBV5-1 and TRBJ1-1, with D maybe TRBD1 (5 bases). The CDR3 region is CASSIPGRGNTEAFF. The DNA of the CDR3 is TGCGCCAGCAGCATCCCGGGACGGGGGAACACTGAAGCTTTCTTT.